This T cell receptor beta chain was retrieved from a study of blood T cell repertoires in COVID-19. Study-wide context: There were acute and convalescent COVID-19 samples, and they came from the United States, Italy and Spain.

Comments on this clone: Other DNA variants within this sample encode the same CDR3.

Per the authors' pipeline: Estimation of nucleated cell counts was performed using reference gene primer amplification. TCRdb's copy holds only in-frame clones and misses some; the assay was immunoSEQ multiplex PCR. The V and J calls and clone size were taken over from that table, and D and trimming were inferred from the DNA. The data show 100,000 to 150,000 clones, with around 83% seen just once and about 16% held by the top ten. Source material: peripheral blood. The source of this sequence is a woman between 50 and 59 years old with acute or convalescent COVID-19.

CDR3 in DNA: TGTGCCAGCAGGGATCGGCGGAGGAACACTGAAGCTTTCTTT. This codes for CASRDRRRNTEAFF. The chain carries TRBV6-5 and TRBJ1-1, with unresolved D. The CDR3 totals 14 residues. V was shortened by 6 bases and J by 1 base, with 12 bases between the two germline ends. Germline V CDR1 and CDR2: MNHEY, SVGAGI.